The 29 T cell receptor beta chains listed next were all sequenced from one sample in a study of T cell clones after liver transplantation. Assay: immunoSEQ multiplex PCR; the TCRdb copy retains only in-frame clones and omits some. The top ten hold approximately 3% of the sample, which has around 97,000 clones, about 86% seen once. Material: CD4+ T cells from blood, obtained 45 to 50 months after liver transplant. The receptors were sampled from a human patient who received a liver transplant. A share of the T cells may be of graft donor origin.

J is TRBJ1-1 and V is TRBV10-3; D gene unclear. The CDR3 spans 12 residues. Deletions cut 4 bases from V and 11 bases from J, with 14 bases between. Germline V gene data show CDR1 as ENHRY and CDR2 as SYGVKD. CDR3 nucleotide sequence: TGTGCCATCAGTGCGTCGGGTGGGAAGGCTTTCTTT. This sequence encodes CAISASGGKAFF.

The chain is built from TRBV27 and TRBJ1-2, with 7 positions matching TRBD1. Losses at the gene ends were 4 bases for V and 2 bases for J; bases not matched to a gene: 4. Germline-derived CDR1 and CDR2 are MNHEY and SMNVEV (reference sequence). CDR3 length: 14 amino acids. Written as DNA, the CDR3 is TGTGCCAGCAGTTCCCGGGACAGCAACTATGGCTACACCTTC. It translates to CASSSRDSNYGYTF.

This clone was picked up one time. The chain couples TRBV11-2 to TRBJ1-1, with unresolved D. V dropped 3 bases and J dropped 7 bases, with 15 bases sitting between them. CDR1 SGHAT and CDR2 FQNNGV come from the germline V gene. The CDR3 length is 14 residues. CDR3 residues: CASSLWERVGEAFF. The CDR3 bases are TGTGCCAGCAGCTTGTGGGAGCGCGTGGGTGAAGCTTTCTTT.

This clone was seen a single time. V gene TRBV7-2 combines with J gene TRBJ2-2, with D perhaps matching TRBD2 (6 bases). The germline V gene encodes CDR1 SGHTA and CDR2 FQGNSA. This CDR3 comprises 18 residues. V was clipped by 2 bases and J by 4 bases, with 20 bases between them. The CDR3 here is CASSLRSGLGGSTGELFF. The CDR3 DNA sequence: TGTGCCAGCAGCTTAAGATCGGGGCTCGGGGGATCCACCGGGGAGCTGTTTTTT.

The genes are TRBV27 and TRBJ1-5, with D possibly being TRBD1 (6 bases). This CDR3 region has 16 residues. Trimming stripped 6 bases from V and 0 bases from J, with 15 bases between. CDR1 and CDR2 (germline): MNHEY, SMNVEV (reference sequence). The CDR3, as DNA: TGTGCCAGCAGATCCCTCGGGGGCATTAGCAATCAGCCCCAGCATTTT. Protein: CASRSLGGISNQPQHF.

V is TRBV7-3 and J is TRBJ2-2; the D call may be TRBD1 or TRBD2 (5 bases each). This CDR3 contains 17 residues. V shed 1 base and J shed 0 bases, with 12 bases lying between them. Germline CDR1 is SGHTA and CDR2 is FQGTGA. The CDR3 DNA reads as TGTGCCAGCAGCTTAAGGAGTGGGGACCCGAACACCGGGGAGCTGTTTTTT. Translating gives CASSLRSGDPNTGELFF.

The chain has TRBV5-8 and TRBJ1-5; no clear D gene. CDR3 length: 12 residues. Trimming left V 2 bases short and J 5 bases short, with 5 bases between. Germline-derived CDR1 and CDR2 are SGHTS and YDEGEE. CDR3 region: CASSFADQPQHF. The CDR3 region has the DNA TGTGCCAGCAGCTTCGCGGATCAGCCCCAGCATTTT.

The chain uses TRBV7-8 and TRBJ2-2; tentative D call: TRBD2 (5 bases). The germline CDR1 and CDR2 sequences are SGHVS and FQNEAQ. V was trimmed by 1 base and J by 2 bases, leaving 8 bases between them. This CDR3 comprises 15 residues. DNA for the CDR3: TGTGCCAGCAGCTTAGGAGGAGGCAACACCGGGGAGCTGTTTTTT. Translating gives CASSLGGGNTGELFF.

The chain links TRBV4-1 to TRBJ2-3; perhaps TRBD2 as D (5 bases). CDR1 and CDR2 from the germline V gene are MGHRA and YSYEKL. The CDR3 contains 17 residues. Trimming took 3 bases from V and 0 from J, leaving 16 bases between them. The CDR3 loop is CASSQDGGGVSTDTQYF. As DNA, the CDR3 is TGCGCCAGCAGCCAGGATGGAGGTGGGGTGAGCACAGATACGCAGTATTTT.

The rearrangement joins TRBV6-6 to TRBJ2-3; possibly TRBD1 or TRBD2 for D (6 bases each). V was shortened by 7 bases and J by 5 bases, with 19 bases between the two germline ends. There are 15 residues in the CDR3. CDR1 and CDR2 (germline): MNHNY, SVGAGI (reference sequence). The CDR3 DNA follows: TGTGCCAGCATCCAGAGGTTGGGGGGCGGAGATACGCAGTATTTT. This translates into CASIQRLGGGDTQYF.

The chain links TRBV5-1 to TRBJ2-7; a possible D gene is TRBD1 (6 bases). V lost 4 bases, J lost 3 bases, and 14 bases lay in between. The germline gives CDR1 SGHRS, CDR2 YFSETQ. This CDR3 comprises 14 residues. This CDR3 reads CASSRSGQSYEQYF. Here the CDR3 DNA reads TGCGCCAGCAGCCGCTCGGGACAAAGCTACGAGCAGTACTTC.

The chain uses TRBV9 and TRBJ1-2, with 7 positions matching TRBD1. V dropped 4 bases and J dropped 8; count of bases not matched to a gene: 8. CDR1 and CDR2 from the germline V gene are SGDLS and YYNGEE. The CDR3 is 13 residues long. CDR3 in DNA: TGTGCCAGCAGCATACCGACAGGGAGAGGCTACACCTTC. Encoded protein: CASSIPTGRGYTF.

This chain uses TRBV19 with TRBJ1-5; TRBD1 is a possible D gene (5 bases). Deletions cut 2 bases from V and 7 bases from J, with 15 bases between. Germline loops: CDR1 LNHDA, CDR2 SQIVND (reference sequence). This CDR3 has 15 amino acids. The CDR3 loop is CASSIQGGAIQPQHF. In DNA form, the CDR3 reads TGTGCCAGTAGTATACAGGGAGGGGCGATCCAGCCCCAGCATTTT.

The J gene is TRBJ1-5, the V gene TRBV6-6; no clear D gene. With 2 bases removed from V and 4 bases from J, the gap between germline ends came to 12 bases. The CDR3 length is 15 residues. Per germline, CDR1 MNHNY and CDR2 SVGAGI (reference sequence). The CDR3 bases are TGTGCCAGCAGTTACGGCGGACTAGGGAATCAGCCCCAGCATTTT. Its protein is CASSYGGLGNQPQHF.

This clone has ten or more counts. The rearrangement uses TRBV2 and TRBJ1-6, with D perhaps matching TRBD1 (6 bases). Germline CDR1 reads SNHLY; CDR2 reads FYNNEI. The V gene lost 7 bases and the J gene lost 0 bases, with 13 bases spanning the gap. The CDR3 spans 16 residues. DNA for the CDR3: TGTGCCAGCATCAGGGGCCAAAGCTCCTATAATTCACCCCTCCACTTT. It codes for CASIRGQSSYNSPLHF.

The V call is TRBV9, the J call TRBJ2-7; tentatively, D is TRBD1 (5 bases). The germline V gene has CDR1 SGDLS and CDR2 YYNGEE. The CDR3 loop spans 14 amino acids. Between the trimmed V and J ends, which lost 3 bases and 1 base, there was a span of 11 bases. Written as DNA, the CDR3 is TGTGCCAGCAGCGAGGCAGGGAAATCCTACGAGCAGTACTTC. Protein product: CASSEAGKSYEQYF.

The chain uses TRBV5-4 and TRBJ2-1; 8 positions match TRBD2. The germline gives CDR1 SGHNT, CDR2 YYREEE (reference sequence). This CDR3 has 16 residues. V trimming: 3 bases; J trimming: 7 bases; junction bases outside the gene matches: 12. CDR3 region: CASSSPRSGSENEQFF. In nucleotides, the CDR3 is TGTGCCAGCAGCTCCCCGAGGAGCGGGAGCGAAAATGAGCAGTTCTTC.

This clone is a singleton in its sample. The V call is TRBV11-2, the J call TRBJ1-5; no reliable D call. Trimming cost V 1 base and J 4 bases, with 5 bases left between them. In germline, CDR1 is SGHAT, CDR2 FQNNGV. This CDR3 is 13 amino acids long. Written as DNA, the CDR3 is TGTGCCAGCAGCTTAGGCCTTAATCAGCCCCAGCATTTT. It specifies CASSLGLNQPQHF.

The rearrangement uses TRBV29-1 and TRBJ2-5, with a weak D call TRBD1 (5 bases). Trimming cost V 2 bases and J 5 bases, with 9 bases left between them. This CDR3 is 12 amino acids long. Germline V CDR1 and CDR2: SQVTM, ANQGSEA. The CDR3 loop is CSVEQGWETQYF. The CDR3 region has the DNA TGCAGCGTTGAACAGGGTTGGGAGACCCAGTACTTC.

V usage is TRBV27 and J usage is TRBJ1-2, with a possible D match to TRBD1 (6 bases). Looked up from germline, CDR1 is MNHEY and CDR2 is SMNVEV (reference sequence). Trimming cost V 7 bases and J 5 bases, with 23 bases left between them. This CDR3 comprises 16 residues. DNA of the CDR3: TGTGCCAGCATCTTCTCCCTCGCCGGGACACCTTATGGCTACACCTTC. It is translated as CASIFSLAGTPYGYTF.

This chain uses TRBV29-1 with TRBJ2-7; D may be TRBD2 (6 bases). Germline V gene data show CDR1 as SQVTM and CDR2 as ANQGSEA. This CDR3 region has 11 residues. Trimming took 4 bases from V and 9 from J, leaving 13 bases between them. CDR3: CSVGDIGRQYF. CDR3 coding DNA: TGCAGCGTTGGCGACATCGGGAGGCAGTACTTC.

This chain connects TRBV7-8 to TRBJ1-2; D perhaps matches TRBD1 (6 bases). The CDR3 is made up of 11 amino acids. The V and J ends lost 2 bases and 8 bases respectively, with 6 bases between them. Germline-derived CDR1 and CDR2 are SGHVS and FQNEAQ. As DNA, the CDR3 is TGTGCCAGCAGCTTAACAGGGGGCTACACCTTC. Its protein product is CASSLTGGYTF.

V usage is TRBV6-1 and J usage is TRBJ2-1; D may be TRBD2 (5 bases). V was shortened by 5 bases and J by 5 bases, with 13 bases between the two germline ends. Germline assignment: CDR1 MNHNS and CDR2 SASEGT. The CDR3 sequence is 14 residues long. CDR3 sequence reads: CASSWRRLDNEQFF. The CDR3 DNA is TGTGCCAGCAGTTGGAGGCGGCTCGACAATGAGCAGTTCTTC.

This chain links TRBV27 with TRBJ2-1, with TRBD2 matching 9 bases. Trimming took 6 bases from V and 9 from J; bases not matched to a gene: 6. CDR1 is MNHEY, CDR2 SMNVEV, per germline (reference sequence). The CDR3 consists of 13 residues. CDR3 protein: CASRAGGLSEQFF. CDR3 DNA: TGTGCCAGCAGAGCGGGAGGATTGAGTGAGCAGTTCTTC.

The V and J genes are TRBV19 and TRBJ1-3, with D perhaps matching TRBD1 (6 bases). Germline V gene data show CDR1 as LNHDA and CDR2 as SQIVND (reference sequence). Trimming pared 2 bases from V and 2 bases from J, leaving 13 bases between. This CDR3 is built from 16 residues. CDR3 sequence (DNA): TGTGCCAGTAGTATATCGACAGGAGGAACTGGAAACACCATATATTTT. Its translation is CASSISTGGTGNTIYF.

The chain employs TRBV19 and TRBJ2-4, with 9 bases that match TRBD2. Germline V gene lookup returns CDR1 LNHDA and CDR2 SQIVND (reference sequence). The CDR3 is made up of 21 amino acids. The J segment lost 2 bases and the V segment lost 5 bases, leaving 22 bases of the junction unmatched. CDR3 coding DNA: TGTGCCAGTAGTCCCTCGGGACTAGCAGGAGTGGGGCTTAGGACCAAAAACATTCAGTACTTC. As protein: CASSPSGLAGVGLRTKNIQYF.

V gene TRBV9 combines with J gene TRBJ2-3; no reliable D call. V was trimmed by 7 bases and J by 2 bases, leaving 11 bases between them. Germline V gives CDR1 SGDLS, CDR2 YYNGEE. CDR3 length equals 13 residues. The CDR3 bases are TGTGCCAGCGGGTCACCGCACACAGATACGCAGTATTTT. It specifies CASGSPHTDTQYF.

The V call is TRBV14, the J call TRBJ2-3; TRBD1 matches 8 bases. CDR1 SGHDN and CDR2 FVKESK come from the germline V gene. J gave up 2 bases and V 5 bases, and 6 bases lay outside the gene matches. The length of the CDR3 is 15 residues. CDR3 DNA: TGTGCCAGCAGCTACCGGGACAGGAACACAGATACGCAGTATTTT. Translating gives CASSYRDRNTDTQYF.

The V and J genes are TRBV6-1 and TRBJ2-1; D unresolved. The CDR3 length is 13 residues. Germline CDR1 and CDR2: MNHNS and SASEGT. V lost 5 bases and J 5 bases, leaving 10 bases between the germline ends. DNA of the CDR3: TGTGCCAGCAGTAGTGCTGTCCACAATGAGCAGTTCTTC. Residues: CASSSAVHNEQFF.